A selection of T cell receptor beta chains follows, all from one sample in a study of blood T cell dynamics during melanoma immunotherapy. Generated by immunoSEQ multiplex PCR, the TCRdb table keeps only in-frame clones and is missing some. The sample lists 15,000 to 20,000 clones, 94% seen once, with 0.21% in the top ten. Material: effector memory CD8+ T cells from blood, obtained from a patient treated with checkpoint blockade. The receptors originated from a human donor with melanoma. CDR3s include the opening cysteine and the closing phenylalanine or tryptophan. D genes are given only for firm matches. Clone size is shown for a subset of rows, as once, few, many or a class of expanded clone.

j_call d_call clone_size v_call cdr3_aa cdr3_nt
TRBJ2-7 TRBD2 . TRBV19 CATEGVGLAGVEQYF TGTGCCACCGAAGGGGTGGGGCTAGCGGGAGTCGAGCAGTACTTC
TRBJ1-1 . . TRBV28 CASSLVGPNTEAFF TGTGCCAGCAGTTTAGTAGGGCCCAACACTGAAGCTTTCTTT
TRBJ2-7 . . TRBV7-6 CASSWNPRVSSHEQYF TGTGCCAGCAGCTGGAACCCCAGGGTCTCGTCCCACGAGCAGTACTTC
TRBJ2-7 TRBD2 . TRBV13 CASSLEASGSKFHEQYF TGTGCCAGCAGCTTAGAGGCTAGCGGGAGTAAGTTCCACGAGCAGTACTTC
TRBJ2-7 . . TRBV28 CASSLFGGNYEQYF TGTGCCAGCAGTTTATTTGGGGGGAACTACGAGCAGTACTTC
TRBJ1-5 . . TRBV15 CATRAGGNQPQHF TGTGCCACCCGGGCGGGAGGCAATCAGCCCCAGCATTTT
TRBJ1-4 . . TRBV27 CASSLQGSNEKLFF TGTGCCAGCAGCCTGCAGGGATCTAATGAAAAACTGTTTTTT
TRBJ1-4 . . TRBV27 CASSPSQGDRDEKLFF TGTGCCAGCAGTCCCTCACAGGGAGATCGCGATGAAAAACTGTTTTTT
TRBJ1-4 . . TRBV27 CASSLGSLGEKLFF TGTGCCAGCAGTTTGGGGTCATTGGGTGAAAAACTGTTTTTT
TRBJ2-7 . . TRBV5-6 CASSLGSSYEQYF TGTGCCAGCAGCTTGGGCAGCTCCTACGAGCAGTACTTC
TRBJ2-1 TRBD2 . TRBV19 CAIKSGRANEQFF TGTGCCATAAAAAGCGGGAGAGCGAATGAGCAGTTCTTC
TRBJ2-7 TRBD2 once TRBV27 CASSLSTSGYEQYF TGTGCCAGCAGTTTATCGACTAGCGGATACGAGCAGTACTTC
TRBJ1-2 TRBD1 . TRBV5-6 CAIKTGGGYTF TGTGCCATCAAGACAGGGGGCGGCTACACCTTC
TRBJ2-7 . . TRBV9 CASSAGTAPGEQYF TGTGCCAGCAGCGCCGGGACTGCCCCTGGGGAGCAGTACTTC
TRBJ2-7 . . TRBV7-2 CASSLDRAYEQYF TGTGCCAGCAGCTTAGACCGGGCCTACGAGCAGTACTTC
TRBJ2-7 . . TRBV15 CATSWAGDVYEQYF TGTGCCACCAGCTGGGCAGGGGATGTGTACGAGCAGTACTTC
TRBJ2-3 . . TRBV6-4 CASRRAPTDTQYF TGTGCCAGCAGACGCGCGCCCACAGATACGCAGTATTTT
TRBJ1-2 . . TRBV2 CASGVKDF TGTGCCAGCGGGGTAAAGGACTTC
TRBJ2-3 . . TRBV9 CASSSSGTRTDTQYF TGTGCCAGCAGCAGTAGCGGTACCCGCACAGATACGCAGTATTTT
TRBJ2-1 TRBD2 . TRBV4-1 CASSLRLAGNNEQFF TGCGCCAGCAGCCTTCGACTAGCGGGTAACAATGAGCAGTTCTTC
TRBJ2-2 . . TRBV9 CASSVGGSANTGELFF TGTGCCAGCAGCGTAGGGGGATCCGCGAACACCGGGGAGCTGTTTTTT
TRBJ2-2 . . TRBV29-1 CSVDPGFGELFF TGCAGCGTTGATCCGGGGTTCGGGGAGCTGTTTTTT
TRBJ1-2 . . TRBV29-1 CSVGAGGSYGYTF TGCAGCGTGGGGGCCGGGGGCAGCTATGGCTACACCTTC
TRBJ2-3 . . TRBV4-1 CASSQRSGSSRTQYF TGCGCCAGCAGCCAACGTAGTGGGTCGTCACGTACGCAGTATTTT
TRBJ2-3 . . TRBV2 CAREVGPELPDTQYF TGTGCCAGGGAGGTGGGACCGGAACTCCCGGATACGCAGTATTTT
TRBJ1-1 . . TRBV9 CASSPGDMNTEAFF TGTGCCAGCAGCCCCGGGGATATGAACACTGAAGCTTTCTTT
TRBJ1-5 TRBD1 . TRBV12-5 CASGPGGGSNQPQHF TGTGCTAGTGGCCCAGGGGGGGGTTCCAATCAGCCCCAGCATTTT
TRBJ2-7 . . TRBV28 CASSFRPGDSYEQYF TGTGCCAGCAGTTTTCGTCCCGGGGACTCCTACGAGCAGTACTTC
TRBJ2-3 . . TRBV27 CASSTRQVPDTQYF TGTGCCAGCAGTACGCGACAGGTACCAGATACGCAGTATTTT
TRBJ2-7 . . TRBV2 CASSEGHPVGYEQYF TGTGCCAGCAGTGAGGGACATCCGGTCGGTTACGAGCAGTACTTC
TRBJ2-1 . . TRBV11-2 CASSLGGRNNEQFF TGTGCCAGCAGCTTAGGGGGGCGGAACAATGAGCAGTTCTTC
TRBJ2-3 . . TRBV7-9 CASTDPTGLATDTQYF TGTGCCAGCACCGACCCAACGGGGCTGGCCACAGATACGCAGTATTTT
TRBJ2-3 . . TRBV27 CASSLWGPNTDTQYF TGTGCCAGCAGTTTATGGGGACCCAACACAGATACGCAGTATTTT
TRBJ2-7 . . TRBV5-1 CASSLPPGPKSLDEQYF TGCGCCAGCAGCCTCCCCCCGGGTCCCAAAAGCCTAGACGAGCAGTACTTC
TRBJ2-1 TRBD2 . TRBV10-3 CAISDASGLSDEQFF TGTGCCATCAGTGACGCTAGCGGACTGAGCGATGAGCAGTTCTTC
TRBJ2-3 . . TRBV7-2 CASSLAREWTDTQYF TGTGCCAGCAGCTTAGCACGGGAGTGGACAGATACGCAGTATTTT
TRBJ1-5 TRBD1 . TRBV28 CASSLWETGDSNQPQHF TGTGCCAGCAGTTTATGGGAGACAGGGGATAGCAATCAGCCCCAGCATTTT
TRBJ2-7 . . TRBV5-6 CASRRWGSYEQYF TGTGCCAGCAGACGATGGGGCTCCTACGAGCAGTACTTC
TRBJ2-1 TRBD2 . TRBV27 CASRTSGSGYNEQFF TGTGCCAGCAGGACTAGCGGGAGTGGTTACAATGAGCAGTTCTTC
TRBJ1-1 TRBD1 . TRBV7-9 CASSSGQGDTEAFF TGTGCCAGCAGCTCCGGACAGGGAGACACTGAAGCTTTCTTT
TRBJ2-7 . . TRBV15 CATSRGSAAAYEQYF TGTGCCACCAGCAGAGGGTCAGCGGCGGCCTACGAGCAGTACTTC
TRBJ2-7 TRBD1 . TRBV7-8 CASSRDRGYEQYF TGTGCCAGCAGCCGAGACAGGGGTTACGAGCAGTACTTC
TRBJ1-1 . . TRBV2 CASSEGGYTEAFF TGTGCCAGCAGTGAAGGGGGGTACACTGAAGCTTTCTTT
TRBJ2-1 TRBD1 . TRBV5-6 CASSWGTGWAEQFF TGTGCCAGCAGCTGGGGGACAGGGTGGGCTGAGCAGTTCTTC
TRBJ2-1 . . TRBV28 CASSFGGRRNEQFF TGTGCCAGCAGCTTCGGGGGGCGGCGGAATGAGCAGTTCTTC
TRBJ1-2 TRBD1 . TRBV29-1 CSVPGQGPHGYTF TGCAGCGTCCCGGGACAGGGCCCCCATGGCTACACCTTC
TRBJ2-1 . . TRBV27 CASTDGQRPYNEQFF TGTGCCAGTACCGACGGTCAAAGACCCTACAATGAGCAGTTCTTC
TRBJ2-7 . . TRBV28 CASSWGEQGFSYEQYF TGTGCCAGCAGTTGGGGAGAACAGGGTTTTAGCTACGAGCAGTACTTC
TRBJ2-7 . once TRBV7-9 CASSEGLRSYEQYF TGTGCCAGCAGCGAGGGGTTACGCAGCTACGAGCAGTACTTC
TRBJ2-1 TRBD1 once TRBV7-8 CASSLVKGQAVNNEQFF TGTGCCAGCAGCTTAGTTAAAGGACAGGCCGTCAACAATGAGCAGTTCTTC
TRBJ2-1 . . TRBV15 CATSRDIVPLLSHEQFF TGTGCCACCAGCAGAGATATTGTCCCCCTTTTGTCCCATGAGCAGTTCTTC